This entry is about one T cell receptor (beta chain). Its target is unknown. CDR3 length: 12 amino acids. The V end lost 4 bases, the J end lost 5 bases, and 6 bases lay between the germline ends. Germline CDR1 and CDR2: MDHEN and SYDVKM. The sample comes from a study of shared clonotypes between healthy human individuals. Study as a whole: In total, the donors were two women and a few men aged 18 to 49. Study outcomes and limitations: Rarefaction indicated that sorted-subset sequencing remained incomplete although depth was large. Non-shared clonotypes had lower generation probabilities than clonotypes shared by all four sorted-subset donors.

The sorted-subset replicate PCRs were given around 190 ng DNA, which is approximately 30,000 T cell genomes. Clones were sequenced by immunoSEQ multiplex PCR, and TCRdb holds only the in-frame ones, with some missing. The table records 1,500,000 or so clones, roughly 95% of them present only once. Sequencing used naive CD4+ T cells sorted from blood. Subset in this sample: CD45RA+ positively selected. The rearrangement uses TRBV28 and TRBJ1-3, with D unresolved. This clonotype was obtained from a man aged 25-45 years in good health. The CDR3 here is CASSSERNTIYF. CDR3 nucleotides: TGTGCCAGCAGTTCTGAGAGAAACACCATATATTTT.